A selection of T cell receptor beta chains follows, all from one sample in a study of cytomegalovirus exposure and HLA in healthy donors. Using immunoSEQ multiplex PCR, the repertoire was profiled, and TCRdb retains in-frame clones only, with some absent. The sample carries more than 110,000 clones, roughly 70% recorded once. The sequenced sample was PBMCs. The receptors here all came from a woman between 55 and 75 years old in good health and CMV-seropositive. CDR3s include the opening cysteine and the closing phenylalanine or tryptophan. A D gene is named only where the DNA matches it firmly. Size is omitted from some rows. Given values are once, few, many or a class for expanded clones.

cdr3_aa: CASSPGRVYEQYF; cdr3_nt: TGTGCCAGCAGCCCCGGTCGGGTCTACGAGCAGTACTTC; d_call: NA; v_call: TRBV5-6; clone_size: NA; j_call: TRBJ2-7
cdr3_aa: CASSQGGGRNQPQHF; cdr3_nt: TGTGCCAGCAGCCAAGGGGGGGGGCGCAATCAGCCCCAGCATTTT; d_call: NA; v_call: TRBV14; clone_size: NA; j_call: TRBJ1-5
cdr3_aa: CASSLAADYEQYF; cdr3_nt: TGCGCCAGCAGTTTAGCGGCCGACTACGAGCAGTACTTC; d_call: NA; v_call: TRBV28; clone_size: NA; j_call: TRBJ2-7
cdr3_aa: CASSLVQGSDTQYF; cdr3_nt: TGTGCCAGCAGCTTGGTTCAGGGGTCGGATACGCAGTATTTT; d_call: NA; v_call: TRBV5-8; clone_size: NA; j_call: TRBJ2-3
cdr3_aa: CASSWTGSYGYTF; cdr3_nt: TGTGCCAGTAGTTGGACAGGGAGCTATGGCTACACCTTC; d_call: TRBD1; v_call: TRBV19; clone_size: NA; j_call: TRBJ1-2
cdr3_aa: CASSLFGREGYGYTF; cdr3_nt: TGTGCCAGCAGCTTATTCGGCAGGGAGGGCTATGGCTACACCTTC; d_call: NA; v_call: TRBV11-2; clone_size: NA; j_call: TRBJ1-2
cdr3_aa: CSAEEGQVPYEQYF; cdr3_nt: TGCAGCGCCGAAGAGGGCCAGGTCCCCTACGAGCAGTACTTC; d_call: NA; v_call: TRBV29-1; clone_size: NA; j_call: TRBJ2-7
cdr3_aa: CASSLSRTGAKTQYF; cdr3_nt: TGTGCCAGCAGTCTATCCCGGACAGGGGCAAAGACCCAGTACTTC; d_call: TRBD1; v_call: TRBV28; clone_size: NA; j_call: TRBJ2-5
cdr3_aa: CASSSLDSLNTEAFF; cdr3_nt: TGTGCCAGCAGTTCCCTGGACAGCTTGAACACTGAAGCTTTCTTT; d_call: NA; v_call: TRBV28; clone_size: NA; j_call: TRBJ1-1
cdr3_aa: CASSPDSFNYGYTF; cdr3_nt: TGTGCCAGCAGCCCGGACAGTTTTAACTATGGCTACACCTTC; d_call: NA; v_call: TRBV5-6; clone_size: few; j_call: TRBJ1-2
cdr3_aa: CAIYSDSYGYTF; cdr3_nt: TGTGCCATTTACTCCGATTCCTATGGCTACACCTTC; d_call: NA; v_call: TRBV6-5; clone_size: NA; j_call: TRBJ1-2
cdr3_aa: CASSIQGSLEQYF; cdr3_nt: TGTGCCAGCAGCATACAGGGTTCGCTCGAGCAGTACTTC; d_call: NA; v_call: TRBV5-5; clone_size: NA; j_call: TRBJ2-7
cdr3_aa: CASRLGWQNNEQFF; cdr3_nt: TGTGCCAGCAGGCTAGGATGGCAGAACAATGAGCAGTTCTTC; d_call: NA; v_call: TRBV6-1; clone_size: NA; j_call: TRBJ2-1
cdr3_aa: CASSSGLNTEAFF; cdr3_nt: TGTGCCAGCAGCTCCGGACTTAACACTGAAGCTTTCTTT; d_call: NA; v_call: TRBV7-8; clone_size: NA; j_call: TRBJ1-1
cdr3_aa: CASSNSAGVGTDTQYF; cdr3_nt: TGCGCCAGCAGTAATTCAGCGGGAGTCGGCACAGATACGCAGTATTTT; d_call: TRBD2; v_call: TRBV10-1; clone_size: NA; j_call: TRBJ2-3
cdr3_aa: CATSGPYRDTGELFF; cdr3_nt: TGTGCCACCAGCGGACCTTACAGGGACACCGGGGAGCTGTTTTTT; d_call: NA; v_call: TRBV15; clone_size: NA; j_call: TRBJ2-2
cdr3_aa: CASSLESGGQETQYF; cdr3_nt: TGCGCCAGCAGCTTGGAGTCAGGGGGACAAGAGACCCAGTACTTC; d_call: TRBD1; v_call: TRBV5-1; clone_size: NA; j_call: TRBJ2-5
cdr3_aa: CASSAWAGETYEQYF; cdr3_nt: TGTGCCAGCAGCGCCTGGGCAGGGGAAACCTACGAGCAGTACTTC; d_call: NA; v_call: TRBV6-6; clone_size: NA; j_call: TRBJ2-7
cdr3_aa: CASSPNSVGLAGIVGYF; cdr3_nt: TGTGCCAGCTCACCAAATTCGGTAGGGCTAGCGGGAATCGTGGGGTACTTC; d_call: TRBD2; v_call: TRBV18; clone_size: NA; j_call: TRBJ2-7
cdr3_aa: CASSPPGLNYGYTF; cdr3_nt: TGTGCCAGCAGCCCTCCGGGTCTCAACTATGGCTACACCTTC; d_call: NA; v_call: TRBV7-9; clone_size: NA; j_call: TRBJ1-2
cdr3_aa: CASSLKQGRGTGELFF; cdr3_nt: TGCGCCAGCAGCTTGAAACAGGGGCGGGGTACCGGGGAGCTGTTTTTT; d_call: NA; v_call: TRBV5-1; clone_size: NA; j_call: TRBJ2-2
cdr3_aa: CASSMIGSTEAFF; cdr3_nt: TGTGCCAGTAGTATGATTGGGAGCACTGAAGCTTTCTTT; d_call: NA; v_call: TRBV19; clone_size: NA; j_call: TRBJ1-1
cdr3_aa: CASSAGTTNTEAFF; cdr3_nt: TGCGCCAGCAGCGCCGGGACAACCAACACTGAAGCTTTCTTT; d_call: NA; v_call: TRBV5-1; clone_size: once; j_call: TRBJ1-1
cdr3_aa: CASKNRRNFPSGYTF; cdr3_nt: TGTGCCAGCAAGAATAGGAGGAATTTCCCTAGTGGCTACACCTTC; d_call: NA; v_call: TRBV28; clone_size: NA; j_call: TRBJ1-2
cdr3_aa: CASPSCIQYF; cdr3_nt: TGCGCCAGCCCTTCCTGCATTCAGTACTTC; d_call: NA; v_call: TRBV23-1; clone_size: NA; j_call: TRBJ2-4